This passage covers 21 T cell receptor beta chains from one sample sequenced in a study of long-term antiretroviral therapy in people with HIV. An immunoSEQ assay, version v3.0, was performed at survey level. Produced via immunoSEQ multiplex PCR; TCRdb's table is partial and in-frame only. The table lists some 16,000 clones, about three quarters of them singletons. The source was unsorted PBMCs, collected 2.1 years after starting antiretroviral therapy. The receptors come from a man aged 40-55 years with HIV.

The V gene is TRBV30, the J gene TRBJ1-2, with no clear D. V was clipped by 0 bases and J by 4 bases, with 9 bases between them. Germline CDR1 and CDR2: GTSNPN and SVGIG (reference sequence). The CDR3 loop spans 13 amino acids. The chain's CDR3 is CAWSVGPSYGYTF. CDR3 DNA: TGTGCCTGGAGTGTAGGGCCTTCCTATGGCTACACCTTC. The full variable domain, rest sourced from reference TRBV30 and TRBJ1-2, is SQTIHQWPATLVQPVGSPLSLECTVEGTSNPNLYWYRQAAGRGLQLLFYSVGIGQISSEVPQNLSASRPQDRQFILSSKKLLLSDSGFYLCAWSVGPSYGYTFGSGTRLTVV.

This chain links TRBV5-6 with TRBJ1-2; 7 bases are shared with TRBD1. Per germline, CDR1 SGHDT and CDR2 YYEEEE. CDR3 length equals 16 residues. After removal of 0 bases from V and 4 bases from J, the junction contained 9 bases not matched to a gene. As DNA, the CDR3 is TGTGCCAGCAGCTTGGAATTGGGGGGACAGAGCTATGGCTACACCTTC. This encodes CASSLELGGQSYGYTF.

This clone appeared a few times. This CDR3 reads CASSAPGTGPAYGYTF. The CDR3, as DNA: TGTGCCAGTAGTGCCCCGGGGACAGGGCCCGCCTATGGCTACACCTTC. The chain couples TRBV19 to TRBJ1-2, with 9 nucleotides matching TRBD1. The germline V gene has CDR1 LNHDA and CDR2 SQIVND (reference sequence). Losses at the gene ends were 5 bases for V and 4 bases for J; bases not matched to a gene: 11. This CDR3 is built from 16 residues.

Comment on this clone: Other DNA sequences in this specimen translate into the identical CDR3. V and J are TRBV19 and TRBJ2-7; D not certain. CDR3 length equals 13 residues. The germline gives CDR1 LNHDA, CDR2 SQIVND (reference sequence). Trimming took 1 base from V and 0 from J, leaving 4 bases between them. The CDR3 nucleotides read TGTGCCAGTAGTATAGGTACCTCCTACGAGCAGTACTTC. It translates to CASSIGTSYEQYF.

The rearrangement joins TRBV7-9 to TRBJ2-1; 13 bases agree with TRBD2. CDR1 is SEHNR and CDR2 is FQNEAQ in the germline V gene (reference sequence). V was clipped by 4 bases and J by 5 bases; unmatched bases: 2. This CDR3 contains 15 residues. The CDR3 DNA reads as TGTGCCAGCAGCTGGGGACTAGCGGGGAACAATGAGCAGTTCTTC. Protein sequence: CASSWGLAGNNEQFF.

The J gene is TRBJ1-1, the V gene TRBV19; 7 nucleotides match TRBD1. Trimming removed 5 bases from V and 1 base from J; junction bases left unmatched: 7. CDR3 length: 15 residues. Germline-derived CDR1 and CDR2 are LNHDA and SQIVND (reference sequence). CDR3 residues: CASSLGQAKNTEAFF. The CDR3 bases are TGTGCCAGTAGTCTCGGACAGGCGAAGAACACTGAAGCTTTCTTT.

V usage is TRBV4-1 and J usage is TRBJ1-2; D is uncertain. Germline V CDR1 and CDR2: MGHRA, YSYEKL. This CDR3 contains 14 residues. V was trimmed by 1 base and J by 0 bases, leaving 6 bases between them. The CDR3 region is CASSQGTANYGYTF. The CDR3 DNA follows: TGCGCCAGCAGCCAAGGGACGGCTAACTATGGCTACACCTTC.

The chain couples TRBV9 to TRBJ2-7, with 7 bases fitting TRBD1. The CDR3 loop spans 16 amino acids. V trimming: 4 bases; J trimming: 3 bases; junction bases outside the gene matches: 13. Germline V gene sequence: CDR1 SGDLS, CDR2 YYNGEE. The CDR3 coding sequence is TGTGCCAGCAGCTCCAGCTTGGGGGACAGAATCTACGAGCAGTACTTC. Translating it yields CASSSSLGDRIYEQYF.

The rearrangement joins TRBV19 to TRBJ1-2, with TRBD1 identical over 10 bases. This CDR3 has 14 amino acids. The ends lost 5 bases at V and 3 bases at J; junction bases unmatched: 3. Germline V lookup: CDR1 LNHDA, CDR2 SQIVND (reference sequence). For the CDR3, the DNA is TGTGCCAGTAGTCCTGGGACAGGGGACTATGGCTACACCTTC. It encodes CASSPGTGDYGYTF.

The V and J genes are TRBV9 and TRBJ2-2, with TRBD2 as a possible D gene (5 bases). V was clipped by 4 bases and J by 1 base, with 11 bases between them. Germline V gives CDR1 SGDLS, CDR2 YYNGEE. CDR3 length: 15 amino acids. The chain's CDR3 is CASSPREGNTGELFF. CDR3 DNA sequence: TGTGCCAGCAGCCCCCGAGAGGGGAACACCGGGGAGCTGTTTTTT.

This clone was seen a handful of times. J is TRBJ2-7 and V is TRBV19; 10 bases are shared with TRBD1. V gave up 3 bases and J gave up 2 bases; unmatched junction bases: 4. CDR3 size: 15 residues. Germline CDR1 is LNHDA and CDR2 is SQIVND (reference sequence). The CDR3: CASSITGTGAYEQYF. In DNA, the CDR3 is TGTGCCAGTAGTATTACCGGGACAGGGGCCTACGAGCAGTACTTC.

The chain recombines TRBV21-1 with TRBJ2-7; the table names TRBD2, a call not compared with the DNA. TRBV21-1 is a recognized pseudogene. The CDR3 has 15 amino acids. The CDR3 nucleotides read TGTGCCAGCAGCACTCACCGGACTAGAGTCAATGAGCAGTACTTC. This translates into CASSTHRTRVNEQYF.

This chain links TRBV5-4 with TRBJ2-5, with D unclear. Germline CDR1 and CDR2: SGHNT and YYREEE (reference sequence). Trimming pared 4 bases from V and 2 bases from J, leaving 9 bases between. This CDR3 has 13 amino acids. CDR3 region: CASSPRLQETQYF. The CDR3 DNA sequence: TGTGCCAGCAGCCCCCGTCTGCAAGAGACCCAGTACTTC.

The rearrangement uses TRBV28 and TRBJ1-6; D gene uncertain. Trimming shortened V by 3 bases and J by 8 bases, and 5 bases separated the two germline ends. Germline assignment: CDR1 MDHEN and CDR2 SYDVKM. This CDR3 is 12 amino acids long. The DNA of the CDR3 is TGTGCCAGCAGTTTTGGGGATTCACCCCTCCACTTT. Protein product: CASSFGDSPLHF.

The rearrangement joins TRBV9 to TRBJ2-1; TRBD2 is a possible D gene (6 bases). The germline V gene encodes CDR1 SGDLS and CDR2 YYNGEE. Trimming left V 3 bases short and J 8 bases short, with 15 bases between. The CDR3 extends over 14 amino acids. CDR3 bases: TGTGCCAGCAGCGCGGGACTCCTCTTCGATGAGCAGTTCTTC. Encoded protein: CASSAGLLFDEQFF.

J is TRBJ2-7 and V is TRBV7-9; the D gene is possibly TRBD1 (6 bases). This CDR3 has 14 amino acids. V was trimmed by 2 bases and J by 2 bases, leaving 10 bases between them. Germline V gene data show CDR1 as SEHNR and CDR2 as FQNEAQ (reference sequence). The chain's CDR3 is CASSLLDRPYEQYF. The CDR3 DNA follows: TGTGCCAGCAGCTTACTGGACAGACCCTACGAGCAGTACTTC.

This chain uses TRBV19 with TRBJ1-1; D may be TRBD1 (6 bases). Germline-derived CDR1 and CDR2 are LNHDA and SQIVND (reference sequence). This CDR3 comprises 15 residues. Trimming left V 6 bases short and J 0 bases short, with 14 bases between. CDR3 in amino acids: CASRPRQALNTEAFF. CDR3 DNA sequence: TGTGCCAGTAGGCCACGACAGGCCTTGAACACTGAAGCTTTCTTT.

Of note for this clone: The junction and the germline gene differ at one end; a read error may be behind it. The J gene is TRBJ2-7, the V gene TRBV4-1, with D possibly being TRBD1 or TRBD2 (6 bases each). CDR3 length: 15 amino acids. Germline CDR1 is MGHRA and CDR2 is YSYEKL. The CDR3 region is CASSPQLGGSHEQYF. In nucleotides, the CDR3 is TGCGCCAGCAGCCCCCAGCTCGGGGGCTCCCACGAGCAGTACTTC.

This clone was observed a single time. This sequence joins TRBV5-1 and TRBJ2-6; D call uncertain. CDR3 length equals 18 residues. Germline lookup yields CDR1 SGHRS and CDR2 YFSETQ. V was pared by 0 bases and J by 0 bases, with 13 bases between. This CDR3 is CASSLEPAGLSGANVLTF. DNA for the CDR3: TGCGCCAGCAGCTTGGAGCCTGCAGGCCTCTCTGGGGCCAACGTCCTGACTTTC. The variable domain in full, completed from reference TRBV5-1 and TRBJ2-6, reads KAGVTQTPRYLIKTRGQQVTLSCSPISGHRSVSWYQQTPGQGLQFLFEYFSETQRNKGNFPGRFSGRQFSNSRSEMNVSTLELGDSALYLCASSLEPAGLSGANVLTFGAGSRLTVL.

This clone was seen just once. The chain joins TRBV29-1 to TRBJ2-5, with TRBD2 matching over 7 bases. This CDR3 comprises 14 residues. The V gene end was trimmed by 0 bases and the J gene end by 5 bases; junction bases not matched to a gene: 6. Germline CDR1 and CDR2: SQVTM and ANQGSEA. The CDR3: CSVEDTGGRETQYF. As DNA, the CDR3 is TGCAGCGTTGAAGATACGGGGGGTAGGGAGACCCAGTACTTC.

The V and J genes are TRBV4-1 and TRBJ1-4; no clear D gene. Germline V gives CDR1 MGHRA, CDR2 YSYEKL. There are 15 residues in the CDR3. Trimming cost V 4 bases and J 6 bases, with 15 bases left between them. The CDR3 DNA is TGCGCCAGCAGCCCCGGGTACGGGATTGATGAAAAACTGTTTTTT. Protein sequence: CASSPGYGIDEKLFF.